The 32 T cell receptor beta chains below come from one sample, sequenced in a study of T cell repertoires in cytomegalovirus infection. TCRdb re-called the reads through MiXCR, storing one row per CDR3 protein. Among a few hundred thousand distinct CDR3 sequences listed, 42% were seen once. Antigens of these TCRs are unknown. The source was cultured PBMCs, collected from culture after CMV antigen stimulation. All receptors come from a human donor in good health (CMV status not recorded). Some clones in this sample may be carry-over from other donors' samples.

The chain is built from TRBV6-6 and TRBJ1-4; possible D gene TRBD1, 6 bases. The V end was cut by 9 bases, the J end by 4 bases, with 18 bases between. The germline CDR1 and CDR2 sequences are MNHNY and SVGAGI (reference sequence). There are 15 residues in the CDR3. This chain's CDR3 is CASTKEGGHNEKLFF. The CDR3 bases are TGTGCCAGTACTAAAGAAGGGGGTCATAATGAAAAACTGTTTTTT.

The chain has TRBV11-1 and TRBJ1-4; D not resolved. V shed 1 base and J shed 7 bases, with 16 bases lying between them. The germline gives CDR1 SGHAT, CDR2 FQDESV (reference sequence). The CDR3 length is 16 residues. This CDR3 reads CASSLDLPRYGEKLFF. The CDR3 DNA is TGTGCCAGCAGCTTAGACCTTCCACGGTATGGTGAAAAACTGTTTTTT.

The V call is TRBV4-1, the J call TRBJ2-1; no firm D call. Germline loops: CDR1 MGHRA, CDR2 YSYEKL. Trimming left V 3 bases short and J 3 bases short, with 9 bases between. The CDR3 totals 14 residues. CDR3 in DNA: TGCGCCAGCAGCCACTCCAGCAGCTACAATGAGCAGTTCTTC. It yields the protein CASSHSSSYNEQFF.

V is TRBV19 and J is TRBJ2-1; D is perhaps TRBD2 (6 bases). The V end lost 5 bases, the J end lost 7 bases, and 15 bases lay between the germline ends. The CDR3 sequence is 14 residues long. CDR1 LNHDA and CDR2 SQIVND come from the germline V gene (reference sequence). The CDR3 reads CASSVQRVGNEQFF. In DNA, the CDR3 is TGTGCCAGTAGTGTACAGCGGGTTGGGAATGAGCAGTTCTTC.

The genes are TRBV5-1 and TRBJ1-1; TRBD1 matches at 8 bases. Germline CDR1 reads SGHRS; CDR2 reads YFSETQ. There are 15 residues in the CDR3. The V segment lost 6 bases and the J segment 4 bases; nucleotides outside the gene matches: 11. CDR3 coding DNA: TGCGCCAGCAAGAGTGGTACAGGGGGGGGCACTGAAGCTTTCTTT. Its protein product is CASKSGTGGGTEAFF.

This clonotype came up a few times. This rearrangement joins TRBV7-2 to TRBJ2-2; D unresolved. Germline V CDR1 and CDR2: SGHTA, FQGNSA. Trimming left V 1 base short and J 3 bases short, with 6 bases between. The CDR3 has 14 residues. The CDR3 coding sequence is TGTGCCAGCAGCTTAGACTTCGACACCGGGGAGCTGTTTTTT. The encoded protein is CASSLDFDTGELFF.

A few counts support this clonotype. The chain has TRBV7-9 and TRBJ1-1; possible D gene TRBD1, 5 bases. V lost 5 bases and J 3 bases, leaving 22 bases between the germline ends. Germline V gene data show CDR1 as SEHNR and CDR2 as FQNEAQ (reference sequence). The CDR3 contains 17 residues. For the CDR3, the DNA is TGTGCCAGCAGCCCGAGGGGACCGGGAACCGCTCACACTGAAGCTTTCTTT. This encodes CASSPRGPGTAHTEAFF.

The chain links TRBV12-3 or TRBV12-4 to TRBJ2-7, with TRBD1 matching over 7 bases. This CDR3 comprises 14 residues. The trim removed 4 bases at V and 6 bases at J, leaving 9 bases unmatched. CDR3 coding DNA: TGTGCCAGCAGTTCAACAGGGGATTCGGGCGAGCAGTACTTC. Its protein is CASSSTGDSGEQYF.

The chain employs TRBV11-2 and TRBJ1-6, with D possibly matching TRBD1 (6 bases). Germline CDR1 and CDR2: SGHAT and FQNNGV. This CDR3 comprises 12 residues. V lost 4 bases and J 11 bases, leaving 9 bases between the germline ends. CDR3 sequence (DNA): TGTGCCAGCAGCTGGGGGGCACCACCCCTCCACTTT. It yields the protein CASSWGAPPLHF.

This clonotype was counted only a few times. The V call is TRBV12-3 or TRBV12-4, the J call TRBJ1-1; D may be TRBD1 (5 bases). Trimming removed 9 bases from V and 5 bases from J, with 10 bases in between. The length of the CDR3 is 11 residues. The CDR3 sequence: CASTRGTEAFF. CDR3 coding DNA: TGTGCCAGTACGAGGGGAACTGAAGCTTTCTTT.

This chain joins TRBV12-3 or TRBV12-4 and TRBJ2-5, with 7 bases lining up with TRBD2. V lost 5 bases, J lost 4 bases, and 13 bases stayed unmatched. CDR3 length: 16 amino acids. The CDR3 spells CASSPAGPSFGETQYF. The DNA for the CDR3 is TGTGCCAGCAGTCCAGCGGGGCCGAGTTTCGGAGAGACCCAGTACTTC.

Comment on this clonotype: At one of its ends the junction is not consistent with the germline gene, which may arise from a read error. The chain employs TRBV7-8 and TRBJ1-1; D is undetermined. This CDR3 comprises 13 residues. From germline, CDR1 is SGHVS and CDR2 FQNEAQ. In DNA form, the CDR3 reads TGTGCCTGCAGCTCCGGGCCGAACACTGAAGCTTTCTTT. It specifies CACSSGPNTEAFF.

This clonotype was seen only a few times. The chain couples TRBV5-6 to TRBJ2-7; a possible D gene is TRBD2 (6 bases). Per germline, CDR1 SGHDT and CDR2 YYEEEE. V lost 1 base and J 3 bases, leaving 14 bases between the germline ends. The CDR3 totals 15 residues. CDR3 sequence: CASSLTGEPHYEQYF. DNA for the CDR3: TGTGCCAGCAGCTTGACGGGGGAGCCCCACTACGAGCAGTACTTC.

V usage is TRBV18 and J usage is TRBJ2-3; TRBD1 agrees at 7 bases. Germline V gene data show CDR1 as KGHSH and CDR2 as LQKENI. This CDR3 region has 13 residues. V was clipped by 6 bases and J by 6 bases; unmatched bases: 6. CDR3 nucleotide sequence: TGTGCCAGCTCCCCCGGACAGGTGGATACGCAGTATTTT. Protein: CASSPGQVDTQYF.

The chain recombines TRBV12-3 or TRBV12-4 with TRBJ2-7, with TRBD1 matching over 10 bases. The length of the CDR3 is 14 residues. The ends lost 6 bases at V and 4 bases at J; junction bases unmatched: 6. The CDR3: CASRRQGAGYEQYF. CDR3 DNA: TGTGCCAGCAGGCGACAGGGGGCAGGGTACGAGCAGTACTTC.

This chain uses TRBV5-1 with TRBJ1-1; no clear D. V lost 0 bases to trimming and J lost 4 bases, with 7 bases between them. The CDR3 extends over 13 amino acids. Per the germline V gene, CDR1 is SGHRS and CDR2 is YFSETQ. Written as DNA, the CDR3 is TGCGCCAGCAGCTTGGAGCACGGCACTGAAGCTTTCTTT. Translation gives CASSLEHGTEAFF. The full variable domain, in which reference TRBV5-1 and TRBJ1-1 provide the parts outside the CDR3, is KAGVTQTPRYLIKTRGQQVTLSCSPISGHRSVSWYQQTPGQGLQFLFEYFSETQRNKGNFPGRFSGRQFSNSRSEMNVSTLELGDSALYLCASSLEHGTEAFFGQGTRLTVV.

The V call is TRBV6-1, the J call TRBJ2-3, with 9 bases matching TRBD2. Germline V gene data show CDR1 as MNHNS and CDR2 as SASEGT. The CDR3 has 14 residues. The trim removed 10 bases at V and 2 bases at J, leaving 7 bases unmatched. CDR3 in DNA: TGTGCCATCAAACTAGCGGGCTTCACAGATACGCAGTATTTT. Translation: CAIKLAGFTDTQYF.

This clonotype was recorded at least ten times. This CDR3 is CASSLAGRGSNQPQHF. DNA for the CDR3: TGTGCCAGCAGCTTAGCGGGCAGAGGCAGCAATCAGCCCCAGCATTTT. This rearrangement joins TRBV7-6 to TRBJ1-5; D not resolved. The germline V gene encodes CDR1 SGHVS and CDR2 FNYEAQ. V was clipped by 0 bases and J by 1 base, with 10 bases between them. This CDR3 contains 16 residues.

This clonotype was found a few times. V usage is TRBV28 and J usage is TRBJ2-3; 11 nucleotides agree with TRBD2. The V gene end was trimmed by 10 bases and the J gene end by 2 bases; junction bases not matched to a gene: 8. CDR1 MDHEN and CDR2 SYDVKM come from the germline V gene. There are 15 residues in the CDR3. CDR3 sequence (DNA): TGTGCCACCGGCCGACTAGCGGGGAACACAGATACGCAGTATTTT. The encoded protein is CATGRLAGNTDTQYF.

The chain combines TRBV7-4 with TRBJ2-3; no clear D gene. Germline V gives CDR1 SGHVT, CDR2 SQSDAQ. Trimming removed 3 bases from V and 6 bases from J, with 16 bases in between. The CDR3 is 15 residues long. The CDR3 loop reads CASSLGAVLVDTQYF. DNA of the CDR3: TGTGCCAGCAGCTTGGGCGCCGTCTTAGTGGATACGCAGTATTTT.

CDR3 region: CASSSATGGEDYGYTF. The CDR3 DNA follows: TGTGCCAGCAGCTCTGCCACAGGGGGGGAGGATTATGGCTACACCTTC. The chain is built from TRBV7-9 and TRBJ1-2; 8 bases are shared with TRBD1. Trimming at V came to 4 bases and at J to 5 bases, leaving 12 bases not matched to a gene. Germline V gene data show CDR1 as SEHNR and CDR2 as FQNEAQ (reference sequence). The CDR3 length is 16 residues.

The genes are TRBV6-5 and TRBJ1-1; 8 positions match TRBD1. The CDR3 is 16 amino acids. The V and J ends lost 2 bases and 5 bases, in that order; junction bases with no gene match: 10. Per germline, CDR1 MNHEY and CDR2 SVGAGI. CDR3 nucleotide sequence: TGTGCCAGCAGTTACCCGGACAGGGTAGTTAGGACTGAAGCTTTCTTT. Protein: CASSYPDRVVRTEAFF.

V gene TRBV19 combines with J gene TRBJ2-1, with D unresolved. The CDR3 loop spans 13 amino acids. Germline V gene data show CDR1 as LNHDA and CDR2 as SQIVND (reference sequence). Trimming stripped 3 bases from V and 7 bases from J, with 10 bases between. The CDR3 DNA follows: TGTGCCAGTAGTATGGTGGCCTCGAATGAGCAGTTCTTC. Its protein is CASSMVASNEQFF.

This clonotype was detected only a few times. The genes are TRBV7-9 and TRBJ2-4, with D possibly matching TRBD1 (5 bases). Germline loops: CDR1 SEHNR, CDR2 FQNEAQ (reference sequence). The V gene lost 4 bases and the J gene lost 7 bases, with 20 bases spanning the gap. The CDR3 totals 16 residues. The CDR3 region is CASSSETGRKGNIQYF. The CDR3 nucleotides are TGTGCCAGCAGCTCAGAGACCGGACGGAAGGGGAACATTCAGTACTTC.

The rearrangement links TRBV10-3 to TRBJ2-7, with TRBD2 as a possible D gene (6 bases). The CDR3 runs 11 residues. V was cut by 6 bases and J by 3 bases, with 6 bases left in between. Germline V gene data show CDR1 as ENHRY and CDR2 as SYGVKD. The DNA of the CDR3 is TGTGCCATCAGGGACTACTACGAGCAGTACTTC. Translated, it gives CAIRDYYEQYF.

The V call is TRBV2, the J call TRBJ2-4; maybe TRBD2 (6 bases). This CDR3 comprises 14 residues. Germline-derived CDR1 and CDR2 are SNHLY and FYNNEI. Trimming left V 0 bases short and J 9 bases short, with 12 bases between. The CDR3 coding sequence is TGTGCCAGCAGTGAAGCGCTTCGGGGGAGCATTCAGTACTTC. It translates to CASSEALRGSIQYF.

V and J are TRBV7-6 and TRBJ2-2, with D hard to call. The CDR3 spans 15 residues. The germline V gene encodes CDR1 SGHVS and CDR2 FNYEAQ. Trimming removed 4 bases from V and 1 base from J, with 10 bases in between. CDR3 in DNA: TGTGCCAGCAGCTCCCACGACGGGAACACCGGGGAGCTGTTTTTT. Its protein product is CASSSHDGNTGELFF.

V gene TRBV7-2 combines with J gene TRBJ2-1; 10 nucleotides line up with TRBD2. The germline CDR1 and CDR2 sequences are SGHTA and FQGNSA. J gave up 9 bases and V 4 bases, and 9 bases lay outside the gene matches. This CDR3 spans 15 amino acids. CDR3 region: CASSSTSGTAVEQFF. CDR3 sequence (DNA): TGTGCCAGCAGCTCCACTAGCGGGACGGCCGTTGAGCAGTTCTTC.

The rearrangement joins TRBV10-3 to TRBJ2-1; 9 nucleotides agree with TRBD2. Germline V CDR1 and CDR2: ENHRY, SYGVKD. The CDR3 is made up of 17 amino acids. Trimming took 2 bases from V and 1 from J; bases not matched to a gene: 6. The CDR3 DNA follows: TGTGCCATCAGTGAGCCGGAGGGACTAGCTTCCTACAATGAGCAGTTCTTC. Translated, it gives CAISEPEGLASYNEQFF.

This clonotype was detected a few times. V usage is TRBV7-2 and J usage is TRBJ2-4; TRBD1 agrees at 11 bases. CDR3 length: 14 residues. The J segment lost 6 bases and the V segment lost 3 bases, leaving 1 base of the junction unmatched. Germline assignment: CDR1 SGHTA and CDR2 FQGNSA. DNA of the CDR3: TGTGCCAGCAGCTTCGGACAGGGGGCAAACATTCAGTACTTC. Translating it yields CASSFGQGANIQYF.

This clonotype was recorded a few times. The rearrangement joins TRBV7-8 to TRBJ1-2, with 9 bases identical to TRBD1. Trimming took 0 bases from V and 2 from J; bases not matched to a gene: 7. The CDR3 consists of 17 residues. The germline V gene has CDR1 SGHVS and CDR2 FQNEAQ. The CDR3 protein is CASSLAYGQGQNYGYTF. CDR3 bases: TGTGCCAGCAGCTTAGCGTACGGACAGGGGCAAAACTATGGCTACACCTTC.

The chain employs TRBV20-1 and TRBJ2-3, with unresolved D. The CDR3 consists of 11 residues. Trimming left V 5 bases short and J 3 bases short, with 6 bases between. Germline-derived CDR1 and CDR2 are DFQATT and SNEGSKA (reference sequence). The CDR3 reads CSAHRTDTQYF. DNA for the CDR3: TGCAGTGCTCACCGAACAGATACGCAGTATTTT.